The 20 T cell receptor beta chains below were found in one sample sequenced in a study of T-cell memory formation after mild COVID-19. One entry per CDR3 protein, called by TCRdb with MiXCR from the 5' RACE reads. The sample shows 4,000 or so distinct CDR3 sequences, less than 20% of them seen only once. Sample: PBMCs or a T cell subset sorted from them (not recorded which). These receptors originate from an adult who had mild COVID-19 (a few samples of this study predate the infection). Cell type and time point are not known.

By frequency in the sample, this clonotype is medium-sized. The chain joins TRBV5-1 to TRBJ2-7; tentative D call: TRBD1 (5 bases). The CDR3 has 15 residues. The germline V and J ends were trimmed by 6 bases and 5 bases, with 21 bases remaining between them. In germline, CDR1 is SGHRS, CDR2 YFSETQ. The CDR3 sequence is CASTTSQPTGNEQYV. As DNA, the CDR3 is TGCGCCAGCACCACCTCGCAGCCCACAGGAAACGAGCAGTACGTC.

By sample share, this clonotype is medium-sized (0.01 to 0.1%). V gene TRBV6-2 or TRBV6-3 combines with J gene TRBJ2-7; D not resolved. V was clipped by 2 bases and J by 5 bases, with 7 bases between them. The germline V gene has CDR1 MNHEY and CDR2 SVGEGT. The CDR3 extends over 12 amino acids. The CDR3 loop is CASSYVQDEQYF. The CDR3 nucleotides read TGTGCCAGCAGTTACGTACAAGACGAGCAGTACTTC.

The DNA of the CDR3 is TGCGCCAGCAGCTTATCGAGCGGGAGGGCCTCCGAGCAGTACTTC. Its translation: CASSLSSGRASEQYF. The genes are TRBV5-1 and TRBJ2-7, with 10 bases fitting TRBD2. The V gene's germline CDR1 is SGHRS and CDR2 YFSETQ. J gave up 6 bases and V 2 bases, and 8 bases lay outside the gene matches. The CDR3 runs to 15 residues. Using reference TRBV5-1 and TRBJ2-7 for the parts outside the CDR3, the full variable domain is KAGVTQTPRYLIKTRGQQVTLSCSPISGHRSVSWYQQTPGQGLQFLFEYFSETQRNKGNFPGRFSGRQFSNSRSEMNVSTLELGDSALYLCASSLSSGRASEQYFGPGTRLTVT.

In its sample, this clonotype is medium-sized (0.01 to 0.1%). This chain uses TRBV10-3 with TRBJ1-1; D call uncertain. The CDR3 contains 13 residues. V dropped 0 bases and J dropped 10 bases, with 12 bases sitting between them. Germline-derived CDR1 and CDR2 are ENHRY and SYGVKD. The CDR3 sequence is CAISESPRYSAFF. As DNA, the CDR3 is TGTGCCATCAGTGAGTCGCCGCGGTACTCAGCTTTCTTT.

This chain connects TRBV3-1 to TRBJ2-3; 16 nucleotides agree with TRBD2. Trimming took 4 bases from V and 0 from J; bases not matched to a gene: 1. The CDR3 is made up of 17 amino acids. Germline V gene lookup returns CDR1 LGHDT and CDR2 YNNKEL (reference sequence). The DNA of the CDR3 is TGTGCCAGCAGCCGGGGACTAGCGGGGGGGAGCACAGATACGCAGTATTTT. Amino acid sequence: CASSRGLAGGSTDTQYF.

This clonotype rates as medium-sized. The V and J genes are TRBV5-1 and TRBJ1-1; D unresolved. CDR1 SGHRS and CDR2 YFSETQ come from the germline V gene. The V end was cut by 8 bases, the J end by 3 bases, with 17 bases between. The CDR3 extends over 14 amino acids. DNA for the CDR3: TGCGCCAGTCAGGACCGCCGACTAGACACTGAAGCTTTCTTT. Its protein is CASQDRRLDTEAFF. Using reference TRBV5-1 and TRBJ1-1 for the parts outside the CDR3, the full variable domain is KAGVTQTPRYLIKTRGQQVTLSCSPISGHRSVSWYQQTPGQGLQFLFEYFSETQRNKGNFPGRFSGRQFSNSRSEMNVSTLELGDSALYLCASQDRRLDTEAFFGQGTRLTVV.

This clonotype is labeled medium-sized. This chain uses TRBV7-2 with TRBJ1-5; tentatively, D is TRBD1 (5 bases). V was shortened by 0 bases and J by 8 bases, with 14 bases between the two germline ends. The V gene's germline CDR1 is SGHTA and CDR2 FQGNSA. The CDR3 runs to 15 residues. The CDR3 DNA follows: TGTGCCAGCAGCTTAGCGAGCCAGAGGGGAGAGCCCCAGCATTTT. Amino acids: CASSLASQRGEPQHF.

This clonotype is judged medium-sized. This chain connects TRBV7-3 to TRBJ2-3; tentatively, D is TRBD1 or TRBD2 (5 bases each). The CDR3 loop spans 14 amino acids. Germline values: CDR1 SGHTA, CDR2 FQGTGA. Trimming pared 4 bases from V and 6 bases from J, leaving 14 bases between. CDR3 bases: TGTGCCAGCAGCTCGACGACAGCGGCCGATACGCAGTATTTT. Its protein is CASSSTTAADTQYF.

The chain has TRBV24-1 and TRBJ2-7; TRBD2 might be the D (5 bases). This CDR3 spans 14 amino acids. The germline CDR1 and CDR2 sequences are KGHDR and SFDVKD. Trimming removed 5 bases at V and 5 bases at J, with 15 bases between. CDR3 DNA: TGTGCCACCAGTGCAGGCGGACTTCCGCACGAGCAGTACTTC. Translation gives CATSAGGLPHEQYF.

By share, this clonotype ranks as medium-sized (0.01 to 0.1%). The gene calls are TRBV12-3 or TRBV12-4 and TRBJ1-1; D not resolved. The CDR3 has 14 amino acids. V gave up 6 bases and J gave up 0 bases, with 11 bases separating them. The CDR3 nucleotides are TGTGCCAGCAGGCGACAACAATTGAACACTGAAGCTTTCTTT. Translation gives CASRRQQLNTEAFF.

By sample share, this clonotype is medium-sized. This chain joins TRBV5-4 and TRBJ1-1, with D maybe TRBD1 (5 bases). Germline CDR1 reads SGHNT; CDR2 reads YYREEE (reference sequence). The V end lost 3 bases, the J end lost 0 bases, and 12 bases lay between the germline ends. The CDR3 is 15 amino acids. The CDR3 DNA reads as TGTGCCAGCAGCTCTCGTGGGGGTTTGAACACTGAAGCTTTCTTT. The encoded protein is CASSSRGGLNTEAFF.

In its sample, this clonotype is medium-sized. The J gene is TRBJ2-3, the V gene TRBV5-4; the D gene is possibly TRBD1 (6 bases). Germline-derived CDR1 and CDR2 are SGHNT and YYREEE (reference sequence). Trimming took off 4 bases at V and 0 bases at J, with 9 bases between the two ends. CDR3 size: 14 residues. The CDR3 DNA follows: TGTGCCAGCAGCAAGCAGGGGAGCACAGATACGCAGTATTTT. It encodes CASSKQGSTDTQYF.

This clonotype was detected many times. The chain employs TRBV5-1 and TRBJ2-7; TRBD1 matches 7 bases. This CDR3 contains 13 residues. The V segment lost 3 bases and the J segment 2 bases; nucleotides outside the gene matches: 2. Germline V CDR1 and CDR2: SGHRS, YFSETQ. CDR3 nucleotide sequence: TGCGCCAGCAGCTGGGGACAGACCTACGAGCAGTACTTC. It codes for CASSWGQTYEQYF.

This clonotype is medium-sized by share. The chain is built from TRBV7-9 and TRBJ2-1, with a weak D call TRBD1 (5 bases). The V gene's germline CDR1 is SEHNR and CDR2 FQNEAQ (reference sequence). The CDR3 length is 14 residues. V was clipped by 3 bases and J by 2 bases, with 8 bases between them. The CDR3 reads CASSFRTPYNEQFF. CDR3 DNA sequence: TGTGCCAGCAGCTTTAGGACACCCTACAATGAGCAGTTCTTC.

By share of the sample, this clonotype is medium-sized. The V gene is TRBV4-3, the J gene TRBJ1-2; TRBD1 aligns across 8 bases. CDR1 LGHNA and CDR2 YSLEER come from the germline V gene. V was clipped by 0 bases and J by 3 bases; unmatched bases: 15. The CDR3 loop spans 19 amino acids. CDR3 DNA: TGCGCCAGCAGCCAAGATCTTTATGTGGGCAGGGGGCGTCACTATGGCTACACCTTC. This translates into CASSQDLYVGRGRHYGYTF.

By frequency in the sample, this clonotype is medium-sized (0.01 to 0.1%). The V call is TRBV29-1, the J call TRBJ1-1, with 7 bases identical to TRBD1. V lost 6 bases to trimming and J lost 1 base; unmatched junction nucleotides: 5. CDR3 length equals 13 residues. Per the germline V gene, CDR1 is SQVTM and CDR2 is ANQGSEA. As DNA, the CDR3 is TGCAGCGTCGGGACAGTCGGGAACACTGAAGCTTTCTTT. As protein: CSVGTVGNTEAFF.

By share of the sample, this clonotype is medium-sized (0.01 to 0.1%). J is TRBJ2-7 and V is TRBV9; TRBD1 matches 11 bases. The germline gives CDR1 SGDLS, CDR2 YYNGEE. V was pared by 4 bases and J by 2 bases, with 2 bases of the junction left unmatched. The CDR3 loop spans 14 amino acids. The DNA for the CDR3 is TGTGCCAGCAGCCCGGGACAGGGGGCCTACGAGCAGTACTTC. It encodes CASSPGQGAYEQYF. Complete variable domain (other parts from reference TRBV9 and TRBJ2-7): DSGVTQTPKHLITATGQRVTLRCSPRSGDLSVYWYQQSLDQGLQFLIQYYNGEERAKGNILERFSAQQFPDLHSELNLSSLELGDSALYFCASSPGQGAYEQYFGPGTRLTVT.

The V gene is TRBV7-2, the J gene TRBJ2-1; D not resolved. The CDR3 contains 12 residues. CDR1 is SGHTA and CDR2 is FQGNSA in the germline V gene. Trimming pared 3 bases from V and 8 bases from J, leaving 8 bases between. CDR3 amino acids: CASSFLVHEQFF. The CDR3 coding sequence is TGTGCCAGCAGCTTCTTAGTCCATGAGCAGTTCTTC.

In this sample, this clonotype turned up many times. The chain couples TRBV6-5 to TRBJ1-2, with D possibly being TRBD1 (5 bases). Between the trimmed V and J ends, which lost 6 bases and 4 bases, there was a span of 21 bases. Germline-derived CDR1 and CDR2 are MNHEY and SVGAGI. The CDR3 spans 16 residues. The CDR3 protein is CASRPPVGAITYGYTF. Written as DNA, the CDR3 is TGTGCCAGCAGACCTCCGGTAGGGGCTATAACCTATGGCTACACCTTC.

This clonotype counts as medium-sized. The rearrangement links TRBV7-9 to TRBJ2-1; 10 positions agree with TRBD1. This CDR3 is 15 amino acids long. Germline CDR1 reads SEHNR; CDR2 reads FQNEAQ (reference sequence). The ends lost 6 bases at V and 5 bases at J; junction bases unmatched: 7. The CDR3 sequence: CASSWTGGTNNEQFF. CDR3 in DNA: TGTGCCAGCAGTTGGACAGGGGGTACCAACAATGAGCAGTTCTTC.